Presented here are 4 T cell receptor beta chains from one specimen sequenced in a study of circulating and synovial CD4+ cells in juvenile arthritis. Sequenced by immunoSEQ multiplex PCR; TCRdb stores in-frame clones only, minus some. This sample carries around 35,000 clones, just under 97% of them seen once, and the ten largest clones take approximately 0.17%. The sample was CD4+ T cells from blood. Receptors were obtained from a human donor with juvenile idiopathic arthritis.

This chain links TRBV6-1 with TRBJ1-2, with 10 bases matching TRBD1. This CDR3 spans 15 amino acids. Germline V lookup: CDR1 MNHNS, CDR2 SASEGT. V dropped 4 bases and J dropped 8; count of bases not matched to a gene: 10. The CDR3 is CASSARGTGVDGYTF. CDR3 DNA: TGTGCCAGCAGTGCCCGAGGGACAGGGGTAGACGGCTACACCTTC.

V usage is TRBV15 and J usage is TRBJ1-1; 8 nucleotides agree with TRBD1. Losses at the gene ends were 8 bases for V and 0 bases for J; bases not matched to a gene: 11. Germline V gene sequence: CDR1 LNHNV, CDR2 YYDKDF (reference sequence). The CDR3 sequence is 16 residues long. In DNA, the CDR3 is TGTGCCACCCGAGTCCGCAGGGGGCGACTGAACACTGAAGCTTTCTTT. It codes for CATRVRRGRLNTEAFF.

The chain links TRBV2 to TRBJ2-4; perhaps TRBD1 as D (6 bases). Deletions cut 6 bases from V and 11 bases from J, with 8 bases between. Germline lookup yields CDR1 SNHLY and CDR2 FYNNEI. CDR3 length equals 10 residues. The CDR3: CASRGTLQYF. Here the CDR3 DNA reads TGTGCCAGCAGAGGGACACTTCAGTACTTC. The full variable domain, with the rest looked up from reference TRBV2 and TRBJ2-4, is EPEVTQTPSHQVTQMGQEVILRCVPISNHLYFYWYRQILGQKVEFLVSFYNNEISEKSEIFDDQFSVERPDGSNFTLKIRSTKLEDSAMYFCASRGTLQYFGAGTRLSVL.

The V call is TRBV19, the J call TRBJ1-2; tentatively, D is TRBD1 (6 bases). V gave up 6 bases and J gave up 2 bases, with 16 bases separating them. There are 15 residues in the CDR3. CDR1 is LNHDA, CDR2 SQIVND, per germline (reference sequence). This CDR3 reads CASRLAFQGNYGYTF. CDR3 nucleotides: TGTGCCAGTAGATTAGCTTTTCAGGGGAACTATGGCTACACCTTC.